The 3 T cell receptor beta chains in this list originate from one sample, sequenced in a study of tumor-infiltrating lymphocytes in primary liver carcinoma. Germline DNA was also extracted, while the blood RNA originated from unsorted whole blood. The investigators made TCR beta cDNA from around 530 ng total RNA, using a constant-region primer. Each TCR beta library was derived from three nested multiplex PCR rounds that employed slightly modified ARM-PCR. Two initial PCR rounds of around 10 cycles each paired TRBV1-TRBV30 forward primers with a C-beta reverse primer. In TCRdb, the multiplex PCR reads were re-called with MiXCR into one record per CDR3 protein. The sample holds approximately 330,000 distinct CDR3 sequences, about 65% seen once. Sequenced material: peripheral blood. The receptors come from a man aged 35 to 55 with primary liver carcinoma and hepatitis B virus infection.

To note about this clonotype: This may arise from a read error, as a much more abundant clone is one base away. The genes are TRBV7-8 and TRBJ1-2; tentative D call: TRBD1 (5 bases). Between the trimmed V and J ends, which lost 4 bases and 6 bases, there was a span of 18 bases. This CDR3 region has 15 residues. CDR1 and CDR2 (germline): SGHVS, FQNEAQ. The chain's CDR3 is CASSSRAGLGNGYTF. In DNA form, the CDR3 reads TGTGCCAGCAGCTCCAGGGCAGGGCTTGGAAATGGCTACACCTTC.

V and J are TRBV11-1 and TRBJ1-1; D is unclear. Trimming shortened V by 6 bases and J by 5 bases, and 13 bases separated the two germline ends. Germline loops: CDR1 SGHAT, CDR2 FQDESV (reference sequence). The CDR3 contains 13 residues. The DNA for the CDR3 is TGTGCCAGCAGACCTCAGTGTCCGACTGAAGCTTTCTTT. Protein sequence: CASRPQCPTEAFF.

On this clonotype: A much larger clone differs from this one at a single base, so this may be a read error. The V gene is TRBV4-1, the J gene TRBJ1-1, with D perhaps TRBD1 (5 bases). The CDR3 spans 15 residues. The germline V and J ends were trimmed by 7 bases and 1 base, with 16 bases remaining between them. Germline V gene sequence: CDR1 MGHRA, CDR2 YSYEKL. The CDR3 DNA reads TGCGCCAGCATGGGGGACGTGAGAGAGAACACTGAAGCTTTCTTT. This translates into CASMGDVRENTEAFF.